This T cell receptor beta chain was sequenced during a study of Ad26.COV2.S vaccination and SARS-CoV-2 variants (TCRdb year 2021). About the full investigation: Vaccine-arm donors came from COV1001, a multicentre, randomized, double-blind, placebo-controlled phase I-IIa trial of Ad26.COV2.S in healthy adults. Ad26.COV2.S was administered intramuscularly at a dose of 5x10^10 or 1x10^11 viral particles, either as one shot or as two shots given 56 days apart. TCRbeta repertoire sequencing was used to assess the specificity and breadth of SARS-CoV-2-reactive T cell receptors after Ad26.COV2.S vaccination. A total of around 32 samples were included in the TCR-sequenced set, comprising 19 Ad26.COV2.S vaccine recipients, 5 placebo recipients and 8 SARS-CoV-2 convalescent individuals. Participants in the trial were split at random into five groups of five each, receiving low-dose or high-dose Ad26.COV2.S once or twice, or else placebo on both occasions. Blinding of investigators to trial group allocation was maintained during experiments and outcome assessment.

The treatment or condition tag for this specimen amounts to: about 20 received Ad26.COV2.S at low or high dose, single or two shots; about five received placebo; per-sample allocation not given. Repertoires of vaccine and placebo recipients were sequenced from samples taken on day 63 after the first injection. Cohort 1b enrolled around 23 adults aged 18-55 years at a single site in Boston, USA, between 29 July and 7 August 2020. As a vaccine, Ad26.COV2.S was a replication-incompetent adenovirus type 26 vector that expressed a prefusion-stabilized SARS-CoV-2 spike protein derived from the original Wuhan strain. Worth noting for this clone: This receptor's antigen is unknown. Base qualities are not recorded, but no much larger clone differs from it by a single base.

TCRbeta CDR3 regions were sequenced with the immunoSEQ Assay. After extraction, genomic DNA underwent amplification by bias-controlled multiplex PCR, followed by high-throughput sequencing. The authors processed their data as follows. Collapsing and filtering of sequences were performed to quantify the absolute abundance of each unique TCRbeta CDR3 region. T cell fraction was estimated by normalizing TCRbeta template counts to usable DNA, with usable DNA measured through amplification of reference genes found in all nucleated cells. Repertoire TCRs were annotated as SARS-CoV-2-specific by exact matching of V gene, CDR3 amino acid sequence and J gene to a known reactive TCR set. MIRA supplied the reference SARS-CoV-2 TCR set, which was filtered for enrichment in COVID-19-positive ImmuneCODE repertoires so that public or cross-reactive TCRs were removed. Using the MIRA antigens, annotated TCRs were further analysed by specific ORF or by position within an ORF. Breadth was defined as the number of annotated unique rearrangements divided by the total number of unique productive rearrangements, and depth was defined as the summed frequency of the annotated unique rearrangements. Two-sided Wilcoxon rank-sum tests were used to compare TCR breadth between groups. TCRdb carries this immuneACCESS record with in-frame sequences only. Its versions omit some clonotypes, under half of them owing to an unresolved V gene in the studies checked, with the rest unexplained. D and trimming were read from the DNA, whereas the V and J calls and clone size are those reported in that table. The sample table records 300,000 to 500,000 clones; around nine tenths of these occur just once. The top ten hold more than 3% of the sample.

Overall results and qualifications from the work: Comparable non-spike TCR breadth was observed between vaccine and placebo recipients, consistent with only spike being contained in the vaccine. The authors noted that total T cell responses may have been underestimated by the TCR breadth and depth analyses. Ad26.COV2.S recipients had higher spike-specific TCR breadth than placebo recipients (P = 0.0014). Substantial breadth of spike-specific CD8+ and CD4+ T cell responses was reported after vaccination. Comparing responses between vaccine doses or regimens was not something the study was powered to do.

This clonotype originated in a person between 18 and 65 years old who received the Ad26.COV2.S COVID-19 vaccine or a placebo. The sample here was peripheral blood, taken in a trial of Ad26.COV2.S vaccine versus placebo.

The nucleotides are TGTGCCATCAGTGAACGGACCTATAACTATGGCTACACCTTC. This encodes CAISERTYNYGYTF. The chain was built from TRBV10-3 and TRBJ1-2; there is no confident call for the D gene. The CDR3 numbers 14 residues from cysteine through phenylalanine. Of all the DNA, just the CDR3 is kept, 42 bases in frame from base 1. Relative to germline, V is 3 bases shorter and J is 1 base shorter, with 9 bases between their ends. Looking up the germline V gene yields CDR1 ENHRY and CDR2 SYGVKD.